This T cell receptor (beta chain) was obtained from a study of control samples from healthy donors and cancer patients. Only in-frame clones appear in the TCRdb table, and some are missing; sequencing was by immunoSEQ multiplex PCR. The sample contains approximately 85,000 clones, 85% to 90% of which appear only once. CDR3 length equals 11 residues. Germline CDR1 reads SGHAT; CDR2 reads FQDESV (reference sequence). Deletions cut 10 bases from V and 7 bases from J, with 13 bases between. This clonotype was sampled from a woman aged 55-75 years in good health. The sample comprised blood. The rearrangement uses TRBV11-1 and TRBJ1-2, with TRBD1 as a possible D gene (5 bases). The CDR3, as DNA: TGTGCCACCCAGGGACCTTCTGGCTACACCTTC. It is translated as CATQGPSGYTF.